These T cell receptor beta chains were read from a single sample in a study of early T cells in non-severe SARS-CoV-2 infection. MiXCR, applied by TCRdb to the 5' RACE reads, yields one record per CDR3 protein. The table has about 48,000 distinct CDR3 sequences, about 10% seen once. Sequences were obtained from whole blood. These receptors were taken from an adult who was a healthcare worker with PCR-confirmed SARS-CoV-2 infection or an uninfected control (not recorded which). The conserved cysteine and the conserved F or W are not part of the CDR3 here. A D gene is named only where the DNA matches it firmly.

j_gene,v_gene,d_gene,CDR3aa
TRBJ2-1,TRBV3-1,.,ASSPGDRKQF
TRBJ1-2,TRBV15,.,ATSRDRDSVPYGYT
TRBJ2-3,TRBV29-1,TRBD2,SVRLATDTQY
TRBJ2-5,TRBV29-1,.,SVLQTRRETQY
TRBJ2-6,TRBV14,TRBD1,ASRRTGTGANVLT
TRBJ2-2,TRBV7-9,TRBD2,ASSSLPGLASGELF
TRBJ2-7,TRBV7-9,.,ASSSSRADIGEQY
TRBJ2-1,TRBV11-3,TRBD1,ASSLDRGRISEQF
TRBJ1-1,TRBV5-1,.,ASSLMYSRNTEAF
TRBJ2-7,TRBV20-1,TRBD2,SARDPGTSGSNEQY
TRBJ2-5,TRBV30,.,AWSTPITRLLQETQY
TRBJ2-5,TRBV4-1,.,ASRSTRGREVLETQY
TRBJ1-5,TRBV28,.,ASSLGAVDQPQH
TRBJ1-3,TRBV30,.,ACQGNSGNTIY
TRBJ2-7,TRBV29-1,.,SALPPEGYEQY
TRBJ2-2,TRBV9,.,ASSPWGPGELF
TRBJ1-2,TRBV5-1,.,ASSLGGGRNGYT
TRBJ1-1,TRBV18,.,ASSPLPYPGDTEAF
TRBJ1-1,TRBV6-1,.,ASSPSRGNTEAF
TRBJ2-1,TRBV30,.,AWSALAGRLYNEQF
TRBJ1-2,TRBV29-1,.,SVRAFYGYT
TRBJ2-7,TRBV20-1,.,SASPAYEQY
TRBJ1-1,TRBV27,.,ASSQSGTSNTEAF
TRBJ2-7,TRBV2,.,ASGGGGPVYEQY
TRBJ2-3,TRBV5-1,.,ASSLGRRPVTDTQY
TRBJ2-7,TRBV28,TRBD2,ASSLRLATYEQY
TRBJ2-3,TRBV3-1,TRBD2,ASSQGLAGGPEDTQY
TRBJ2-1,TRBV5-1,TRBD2,ASSLEPGLLDNEQF
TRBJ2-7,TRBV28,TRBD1,ASSKGAELRYEQY
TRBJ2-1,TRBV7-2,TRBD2,ASSLRGGTSGRPANEQF
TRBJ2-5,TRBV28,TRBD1,ASSLNRGAQY
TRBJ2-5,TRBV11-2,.,ASSYDRARGETQY
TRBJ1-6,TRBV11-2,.,ASSSLGGSGSPLH
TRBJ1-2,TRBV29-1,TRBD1,SVLGQGDGYT
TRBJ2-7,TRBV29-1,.,SVEEGQGDEQY
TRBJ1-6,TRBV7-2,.,ASSPRDSGNSPLH
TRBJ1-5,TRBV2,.,VSKENRNSNQPQH
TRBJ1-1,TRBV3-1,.,ASSQEAWGGRAF
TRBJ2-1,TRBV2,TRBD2,ASRTSGREGLFDEQF
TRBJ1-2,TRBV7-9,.,ASSTLPGPSP
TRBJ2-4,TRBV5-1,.,ASSGTGDPTRSIQY
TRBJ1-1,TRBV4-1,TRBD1,ASSQPRPQGVNTEAF
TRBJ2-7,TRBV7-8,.,ASSLAGQYEQY
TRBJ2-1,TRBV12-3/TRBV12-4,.,ASSFAGDNEQF
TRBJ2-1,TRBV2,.,ASPLQGGSDEF